This T cell receptor (beta chain) stems from a study of blood T cell repertoires in COVID-19. Assay used: immunoSEQ multiplex PCR; TCRdb lists only in-frame clones, some missing. The data contain over 150,000 clones, roughly 80% of them singletons. The sample holds a few counts of this clone. The V end lost 3 bases, the J end lost 14 bases, and 14 bases lay between the germline ends. Germline V gene data show CDR1 as MNHEY and CDR2 as SMNVEV (reference sequence). CDR3 length equals 13 residues. What was sequenced was peripheral blood. The gene calls are TRBV27 and TRBJ1-6; perhaps TRBD1 as D (5 bases). The TCR originated in a man at least 80 years old with acute or convalescent COVID-19. The chain's CDR3 is CASSFSRDSSLHF. The CDR3 nucleotides read TGTGCCAGCAGTTTTTCACGGGACTCGTCCCTCCACTTT.